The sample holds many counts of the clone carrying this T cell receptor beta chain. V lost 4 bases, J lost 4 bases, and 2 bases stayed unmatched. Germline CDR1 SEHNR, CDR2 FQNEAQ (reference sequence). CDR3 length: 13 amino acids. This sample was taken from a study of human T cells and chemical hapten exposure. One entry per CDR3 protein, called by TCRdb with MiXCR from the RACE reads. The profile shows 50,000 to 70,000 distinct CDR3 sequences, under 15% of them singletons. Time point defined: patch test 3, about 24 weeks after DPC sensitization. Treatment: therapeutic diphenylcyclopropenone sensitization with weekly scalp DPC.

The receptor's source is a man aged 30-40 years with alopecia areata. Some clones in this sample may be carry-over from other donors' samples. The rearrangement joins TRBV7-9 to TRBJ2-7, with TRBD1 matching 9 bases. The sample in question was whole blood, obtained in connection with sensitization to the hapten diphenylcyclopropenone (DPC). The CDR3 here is CASSSGTGYEQYF. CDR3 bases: TGTGCCAGCAGCTCCGGGACAGGGTACGAGCAGTACTTC.